The present T cell receptor (beta chain) was sequenced within a study of neurological immune-mediated disorders. Whole-study results and caveats: The multiple sclerosis repertoire cluster was not associated with any clinical or MRI feature. The study phylogenetically grouped the repertoires of 18 of 34 multiple sclerosis patients into one related-CDR3 cluster, a possible signature.

TCRdb used MiXCR to reprocess the 5' RACE reads, holding one entry per CDR3 protein. The sample carries under 100,000 distinct CDR3 sequences, around 4.5% recorded once. This clonotype was counted at least ten times. The antigen is not known. V lost 3 bases and J 4 bases, leaving 9 bases between the germline ends. The CDR3 has 13 amino acids. Time point reported: longitudinal time-point 3. Specimen: PBMCs. The TCR comes from a woman aged 60-75 years with multiple sclerosis. This chain connects TRBV12-3 or TRBV12-4 to TRBJ1-1; D unclear. CDR3 DNA: TGTGCCAGCAGTTTCCTCGATGGCACTGAAGCTTTCTTT. Its protein product is CASSFLDGTEAFF.